This entry lists 26 T cell receptor beta chains sequenced from one sample in a study of vaccination effects on CD4 cells after COVID-19 (dated by TCRdb to 2021 to 2024). After about 10 days of culture, CD4+ T cells were isolated with the EasySep CD4+ T cell isolation kit. No antigen has been assigned to these receptors. The library was obtained by the immunoSEQ multiplex PCR assay. Sourced from immuneACCESS, this table was stored by TCRdb with only in-frame sequences that have V and J called. A share of the clones is absent; for the studies checked, an unresolved V gene accounts for under half, and the remainder has no known explanation. This sample lists tens of thousands of clones; about 74% were detected once. The biggest ten clones account for roughly 9.4% of the sample. Sequences were derived from CD4+ T cells from PBMCs cultured without peptide, sampled before COVID-19 vaccination. These receptor sequences come from a human donor who had a prior SARS-CoV-2 infection.

This clone was observed a few times. The rearrangement joins TRBV20-1 to TRBJ2-1; D remains unclear. The V end was cut by 3 bases, the J end by 0 bases, with 0 bases between. Germline assignment: CDR1 DFQATT and CDR2 SNEGSKA (reference sequence). This CDR3 is built from 11 residues. The CDR3 region has the DNA TGCAGTGCTAGCTCCTACAATGAGCAGTTCTTC. It translates to CSASSYNEQFF.

This clone was recorded only once. The chain combines TRBV2 with TRBJ1-4; TRBD1 might be the D (6 bases). The CDR3 is 13 residues long. Between the trimmed V and J ends, which lost 7 bases and 2 bases, there was a span of 8 bases. Germline loops: CDR1 SNHLY, CDR2 FYNNEI. The CDR3 here is CASKTGTNEKLFF. The CDR3 DNA reads TGTGCCAGCAAAACAGGGACTAATGAAAAACTGTTTTTT.

The rearrangement uses TRBV6-2 or TRBV6-3 and TRBJ2-7, with a weak D call TRBD2 (6 bases). The CDR3 runs 13 residues. Per the germline V gene, CDR1 is MNHEY and CDR2 is SVGEGT. V lost 6 bases and J 3 bases, leaving 12 bases between the germline ends. The CDR3 spells CASSPRDFYEQYF. Here the CDR3 DNA reads TGTGCCAGCAGCCCCCGGGACTTCTACGAGCAGTACTTC.

This clone was recorded a few times. This chain uses TRBV25-1 with TRBJ2-3; the match to TRBD2 covers 16 bases. Germline assignment: CDR1 MGHDK and CDR2 SYGVNS. After removal of 8 bases from V and 0 bases from J, the junction contained 8 bases not matched to a gene. The CDR3 consists of 18 residues. For the CDR3, the DNA is TGTGCCAGCGGGGGACTAGCGGGGGGGCCTGGAAGCACAGATACGCAGTATTTT. It codes for CASGGLAGGPGSTDTQYF.

The chain couples TRBV6-5 to TRBJ2-5, with unresolved D. The CDR3 contains 15 residues. Deletions cut 8 bases from V and 3 bases from J, with 19 bases between. The germline CDR1 and CDR2 sequences are MNHEY and SVGAGI. CDR3 loop: CASGKRLFPEETQYF. Written as DNA, the CDR3 is TGTGCCAGCGGAAAGAGACTTTTTCCTGAAGAGACCCAGTACTTC.

This chain uses TRBV30 with TRBJ1-2, with TRBD1 as a possible D gene (5 bases). The germline V gene has CDR1 GTSNPN and CDR2 SVGIG (reference sequence). This CDR3 is built from 14 residues. Trimming removed 0 bases at V and 0 bases at J, with 8 bases between. The CDR3 sequence: CAWSVTGTNYGYTF. Here the CDR3 DNA reads TGTGCCTGGAGTGTAACAGGAACTAACTATGGCTACACCTTC.

The chain joins TRBV21-1 to TRBJ2-2; no check of the table's D call, TRBD2, against the DNA was made. TRBV21-1 has pseudogene status. This CDR3 is built from 19 residues. DNA of the CDR3: TGTGCCAGCAGCACTAGGACTAGCGGGAGGATAGTTGGCACCGGGGAGCTGTTTTTT. Translated: CASSTRTSGRIVGTGELFF.

The gene calls are TRBV11-3 and TRBJ1-1; D gene unclear. Germline lookup yields CDR1 SGHNT and CDR2 YENEEA. With 5 bases removed from V and 1 base from J, the gap between germline ends came to 8 bases. The CDR3 covers 13 residues. The CDR3 loop is CASSGWPNTEAFF. The CDR3 DNA sequence: TGTGCCAGCAGCGGTTGGCCGAACACTGAAGCTTTCTTT.

CDR3 sequence reads: CASSPRGFRIQETQYF. The CDR3 DNA reads as TGTGCCAGCTCACCACGGGGGTTCAGGATCCAAGAGACCCAGTACTTC. The chain has TRBV18 and TRBJ2-5; D assignment may be TRBD1 or TRBD2 (5 bases each). Trimming removed 1 base at V and 1 base at J, with 13 bases between. Germline CDR1 reads KGHSH; CDR2 reads LQKENI. The CDR3 runs 16 residues.

This clone appeared a few times. The CDR3, as DNA: TGTGCTAGTGGCTCAAGTAGTTCGCTGAACACTGAAGCTTTCTTT. Translated: CASGSSSSLNTEAFF. V is TRBV12-5 and J is TRBJ1-1; D remains ambiguous. There are 15 residues in the CDR3. Trimming left V 6 bases short and J 0 bases short, with 14 bases between. Germline values: CDR1 LGHNT, CDR2 FRNRAP. The complete variable domain, with remaining parts taken from reference TRBV12-5 and TRBJ1-1, reads DARVTQTPRHKVTEMGQEVTMRCQPILGHNTVFWYRQTMMQGLELLAYFRNRAPLDDSGMPKDRFSAEMPDATLATLKIQPSEPRDSAVYFCASGSSSSLNTEAFFGQGTRLTVV.

This chain uses TRBV6-1 with TRBJ2-5; 7 nucleotides match TRBD1. This CDR3 spans 13 amino acids. With 3 bases clipped from V and 4 bases from J, the junction kept 2 bases outside the gene matches. Germline-derived CDR1 and CDR2 are MNHNS and SASEGT. CDR3 amino acids: CASSETGTETQYF. Written as DNA, the CDR3 is TGTGCCAGCAGTGAGACAGGGACAGAGACCCAGTACTTC.

This sequence joins TRBV12-3 or TRBV12-4 and TRBJ1-2; no clear D. The CDR3 runs 13 residues. Trimming shortened V by 3 bases and J by 4 bases, and 9 bases separated the two germline ends. The CDR3 is CASSLVRTYGYTF. The CDR3 DNA follows: TGTGCCAGCAGTTTGGTCCGGACCTATGGCTACACCTTC.

This clone was observed a handful of times. The chain uses TRBV9 and TRBJ1-2, with D unclear. This CDR3 spans 14 amino acids. Germline CDR1 SGDLS, CDR2 YYNGEE. V was trimmed by 3 bases and J by 8 bases, leaving 17 bases between them. CDR3 coding DNA: TGTGCCAGCAGCGCAGACCCCGATCGAGGGGGCTACACCTTC. Residues: CASSADPDRGGYTF.

V gene TRBV5-1 combines with J gene TRBJ1-1, with 11 bases identical to TRBD1. In germline, CDR1 is SGHRS, CDR2 YFSETQ. With V trimmed by 4 bases and J by 8 bases, 4 bases remained unmatched. The CDR3 sequence is 13 residues long. CDR3 bases: TGCGCCAGCAGCGGGGGACAGGGGGGAGAAGCTTTCTTT. Translating it yields CASSGGQGGEAFF.

The rearrangement links TRBV6-5 to TRBJ2-2; the D is unclear. CDR1 MNHEY and CDR2 SVGAGI come from the germline V gene. Trimming shortened V by 8 bases and J by 0 bases, and 7 bases separated the two germline ends. CDR3 length: 13 amino acids. The CDR3 bases are TGTGCCAGCCGCAGGACGAACACCGGGGAGCTGTTTTTT. This sequence encodes CASRRTNTGELFF.

The chain links TRBV6-5 to TRBJ1-5; D gene unclear. Germline assignment: CDR1 MNHEY and CDR2 SVGAGI. The CDR3 sequence is 15 residues long. With 0 bases removed from V and 4 bases from J, the gap between germline ends came to 10 bases. DNA for the CDR3: TGTGCCAGCAGTTACTCCGGGGTTCTAAATCAGCCCCAGCATTTT. It is translated as CASSYSGVLNQPQHF.

This clone has only one observation. The chain is built from TRBV30 and TRBJ1-2; no reliable D call. V dropped 4 bases and J dropped 8 bases, with 17 bases sitting between them. The CDR3 covers 13 residues. CDR1 and CDR2 from the germline V gene are GTSNPN and SVGIG (reference sequence). In nucleotides, the CDR3 is TGTGCCTGGAAAGAGCAAAGGGTGGGGGGCTACACCTTC. Translating it yields CAWKEQRVGGYTF.

This clone has a handful of counts. The V and J genes are TRBV12-3 or TRBV12-4 and TRBJ1-3; D is unclear. This CDR3 is 13 amino acids long. V lost 6 bases, J lost 3 bases, and 9 bases lay in between. This chain's CDR3 is CASSLSDGNTIYF. The DNA for the CDR3 is TGTGCCAGCAGCCTTTCAGATGGAAACACCATATATTTT.

Only a few counts were recorded for this clone. The chain has TRBV30 and TRBJ1-2; D not certain. Trimming cost V 3 bases and J 4 bases, with 15 bases left between them. The CDR3 length is 14 residues. Germline V lookup: CDR1 GTSNPN, CDR2 SVGIG (reference sequence). The CDR3 here is CAWRRVRLPYGYTF. Written as DNA, the CDR3 is TGTGCCTGGAGACGAGTGAGACTACCCTATGGCTACACCTTC. Together with reference TRBV30 and TRBJ1-2, the CDR3 gives the full variable domain: SQTIHQWPATLVQPVGSPLSLECTVEGTSNPNLYWYRQAAGRGLQLLFYSVGIGQISSEVPQNLSASRPQDRQFILSSKKLLLSDSGFYLCAWRRVRLPYGYTFGSGTRLTVV.

This chain links TRBV5-4 with TRBJ2-7; 8 positions agree with TRBD2. Looked up from germline, CDR1 is SGHNT and CDR2 is YYREEE (reference sequence). The J segment lost 2 bases and the V segment lost 5 bases, leaving 6 bases of the junction unmatched. The CDR3 is made up of 14 amino acids. The CDR3 loop is CASSPGGGTYEQYF. The CDR3 DNA is TGTGCCAGCAGTCCGGGGGGGGGCACCTACGAGCAGTACTTC.

The V and J genes are TRBV24-1 and TRBJ2-5; D perhaps matches TRBD1 (5 bases). CDR3 size: 14 residues. Between the trimmed V and J ends, which lost 4 bases and 0 bases, there was a span of 8 bases. Germline V CDR1 and CDR2: KGHDR, SFDVKD. The CDR3 coding sequence is TGTGCCACCAGTGACCCGACAGACCAAGAGACCCAGTACTTC. This sequence encodes CATSDPTDQETQYF.

V gene TRBV5-1 combines with J gene TRBJ1-2; TRBD1 matches 9 bases. The germline V gene encodes CDR1 SGHRS and CDR2 YFSETQ. The CDR3 spans 16 residues. The V gene end was trimmed by 1 base and the J gene end by 6 bases; junction bases not matched to a gene: 10. CDR3 DNA: TGCGCCAGCAGCTTGACAGGGGGCGCAGTCTATGATGGCTACACCTTC. It encodes CASSLTGGAVYDGYTF.

This chain uses TRBV5-8 with TRBJ2-3; 11 bases map to TRBD2. The CDR3 runs 16 residues. Germline V gene sequence: CDR1 SGHTS, CDR2 YDEGEE. The junction had 8 bases not matched to a gene; V was cut back by 4 bases and J by 4 bases. The CDR3 DNA follows: TGTGCCAGCAGCCCGGGGATAGCGGGGGGGGCAGATACGCAGTATTTT. It yields the protein CASSPGIAGGADTQYF.

The rearrangement joins TRBV5-1 to TRBJ1-4; 8 bases map to TRBD1. Germline V gene data show CDR1 as SGHRS and CDR2 as YFSETQ. After removal of 4 bases from V and 0 bases from J, the junction contained 5 bases not matched to a gene. The CDR3 extends over 16 amino acids. This CDR3 is CASSTDRGATNEKLFF. The CDR3 DNA sequence: TGCGCCAGCAGCACCGACAGGGGTGCAACTAATGAAAAACTGTTTTTT.

The chain employs TRBV7-9 and TRBJ2-5; 11 bases match TRBD1. The CDR3 is 15 amino acids. V trimming: 5 bases; J trimming: 2 bases; junction bases outside the gene matches: 4. Germline CDR1 reads SEHNR; CDR2 reads FQNEAQ (reference sequence). The CDR3 is CASSKGQGEQETQYF. CDR3 coding DNA: TGTGCCAGCAGCAAGGGACAGGGGGAACAAGAGACCCAGTACTTC.

The V call is TRBV12-5, the J call TRBJ1-1; D not certain. The CDR3 spans 13 residues. Between the trimmed V and J ends, which lost 3 bases and 6 bases, there was a span of 11 bases. CDR1 is LGHNT and CDR2 is FRNRAP in the germline V gene. CDR3 in amino acids: CASGFYPGAEAFF. The CDR3, as DNA: TGTGCTAGTGGTTTTTATCCGGGCGCTGAAGCTTTCTTT.